This T cell receptor (beta chain) emerged from a study of Ad26.COV2.S vaccination and SARS-CoV-2 variants. The treatment denotes: roughly 20 received Ad26.COV2.S at low or high dose, single or two shots; roughly 5 received placebo; per-sample allocation not given. The study sampled participants on day 63 after the first vaccine or placebo injection. Data came from immunoSEQ multiplex PCR; TCRdb stores just in-frame clones and leaves some out. Of 350,000 to 500,000 clones in the sample, nearly 90% are singletons; the top ten hold around 2.6%. Specimen: peripheral blood, collected in a trial of Ad26.COV2.S vaccine versus placebo. The TCR sequence derives from a person between 18 and 65 years old who received the Ad26.COV2.S COVID-19 vaccine or a placebo.

In nucleotides, the CDR3 is TGTGCCAGTAGTAGTGGAGAGACCCAGTACTTC. It encodes CASSSGETQYF. The V call is TRBV19, the J call TRBJ2-5; no clear D gene. The CDR3 has 11 residues. Per the germline V gene, CDR1 is LNHDA and CDR2 is SQIVND (reference sequence). V dropped 4 bases and J dropped 4 bases, with 4 bases sitting between them.